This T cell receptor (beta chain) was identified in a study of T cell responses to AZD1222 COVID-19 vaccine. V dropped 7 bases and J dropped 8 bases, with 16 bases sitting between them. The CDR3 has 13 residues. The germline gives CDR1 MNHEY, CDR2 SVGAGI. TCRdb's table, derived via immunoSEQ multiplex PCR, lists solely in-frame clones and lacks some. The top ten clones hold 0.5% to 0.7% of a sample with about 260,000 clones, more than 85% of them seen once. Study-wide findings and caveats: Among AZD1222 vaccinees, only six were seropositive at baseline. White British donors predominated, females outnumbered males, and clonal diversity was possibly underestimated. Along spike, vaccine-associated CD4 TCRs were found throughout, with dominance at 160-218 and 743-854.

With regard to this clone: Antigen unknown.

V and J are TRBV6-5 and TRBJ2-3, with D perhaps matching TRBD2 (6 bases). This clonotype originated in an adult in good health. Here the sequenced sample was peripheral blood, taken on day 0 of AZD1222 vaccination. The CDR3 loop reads CASKPGRGGTQYF. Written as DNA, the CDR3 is TGTGCCAGCAAACCCGGGCGGGGTGGTACGCAGTATTTT.